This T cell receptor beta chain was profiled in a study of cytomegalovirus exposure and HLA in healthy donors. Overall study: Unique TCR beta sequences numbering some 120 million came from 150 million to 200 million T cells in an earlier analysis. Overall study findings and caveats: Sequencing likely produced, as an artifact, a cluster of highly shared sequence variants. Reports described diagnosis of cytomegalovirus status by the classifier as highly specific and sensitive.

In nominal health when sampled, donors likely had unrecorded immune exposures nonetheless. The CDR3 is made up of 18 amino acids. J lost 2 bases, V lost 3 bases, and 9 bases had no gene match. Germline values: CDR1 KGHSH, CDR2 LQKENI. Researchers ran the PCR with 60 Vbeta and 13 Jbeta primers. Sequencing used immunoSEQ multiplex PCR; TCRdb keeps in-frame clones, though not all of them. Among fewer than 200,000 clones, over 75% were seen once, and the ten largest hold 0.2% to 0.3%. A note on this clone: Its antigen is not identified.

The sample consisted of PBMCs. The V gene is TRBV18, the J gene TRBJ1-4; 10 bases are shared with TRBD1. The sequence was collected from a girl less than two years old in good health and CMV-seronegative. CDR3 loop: CASSPLPGQGLTNEKLFF. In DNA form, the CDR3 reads TGTGCCAGCTCACCTCTCCCGGGACAGGGGCTCACTAATGAAAAACTGTTTTTT.